What follows describes a single TCR beta chain. Its specificity is not known. Here immunoSEQ multiplex PCR was the method, and the copy in TCRdb shows in-frame clones only, minus some. The data contain some 4,800 clones, about 90% of them seen just once; the ten biggest clones take up about 3%. The CDR3 has 15 residues. The germline V gene has CDR1 SGHRS and CDR2 YFSETQ. With 4 bases clipped from V and 5 bases from J, the junction kept 4 bases outside the gene matches. The data originate from a study of chemoradiotherapy in HPV16-positive cancers. Study results and limitations: In HPV16-positive patients, HPV-responsive T-cell expansion tracked better recurrence-free survival.

Over chemoradiotherapy, repertoires were sampled more than once. The chain carries TRBV5-1 and TRBJ2-3; 13 bases line up with TRBD2. The receptor comes from a human donor with HPV-associated anogenital cancer. The sample here was taken from a patient who underwent chemoradiotherapy. The DNA of the CDR3 is TGCGCCAGCAGCATTCGGACTAGCGGGAGAGATACGCAGTATTTT. This codes for CASSIRTSGRDTQYF.